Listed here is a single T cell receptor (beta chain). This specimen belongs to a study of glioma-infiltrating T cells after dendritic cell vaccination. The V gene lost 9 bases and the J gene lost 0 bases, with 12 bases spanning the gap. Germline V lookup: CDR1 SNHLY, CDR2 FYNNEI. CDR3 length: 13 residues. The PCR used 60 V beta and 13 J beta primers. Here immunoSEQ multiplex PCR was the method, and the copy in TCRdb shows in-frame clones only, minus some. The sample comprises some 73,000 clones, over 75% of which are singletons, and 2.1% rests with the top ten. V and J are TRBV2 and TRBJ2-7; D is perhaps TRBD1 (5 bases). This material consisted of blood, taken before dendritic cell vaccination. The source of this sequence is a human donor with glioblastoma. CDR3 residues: CASDQGSSYEQYF. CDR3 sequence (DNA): TGTGCCAGTGATCAGGGAAGCTCCTACGAGCAGTACTTC.